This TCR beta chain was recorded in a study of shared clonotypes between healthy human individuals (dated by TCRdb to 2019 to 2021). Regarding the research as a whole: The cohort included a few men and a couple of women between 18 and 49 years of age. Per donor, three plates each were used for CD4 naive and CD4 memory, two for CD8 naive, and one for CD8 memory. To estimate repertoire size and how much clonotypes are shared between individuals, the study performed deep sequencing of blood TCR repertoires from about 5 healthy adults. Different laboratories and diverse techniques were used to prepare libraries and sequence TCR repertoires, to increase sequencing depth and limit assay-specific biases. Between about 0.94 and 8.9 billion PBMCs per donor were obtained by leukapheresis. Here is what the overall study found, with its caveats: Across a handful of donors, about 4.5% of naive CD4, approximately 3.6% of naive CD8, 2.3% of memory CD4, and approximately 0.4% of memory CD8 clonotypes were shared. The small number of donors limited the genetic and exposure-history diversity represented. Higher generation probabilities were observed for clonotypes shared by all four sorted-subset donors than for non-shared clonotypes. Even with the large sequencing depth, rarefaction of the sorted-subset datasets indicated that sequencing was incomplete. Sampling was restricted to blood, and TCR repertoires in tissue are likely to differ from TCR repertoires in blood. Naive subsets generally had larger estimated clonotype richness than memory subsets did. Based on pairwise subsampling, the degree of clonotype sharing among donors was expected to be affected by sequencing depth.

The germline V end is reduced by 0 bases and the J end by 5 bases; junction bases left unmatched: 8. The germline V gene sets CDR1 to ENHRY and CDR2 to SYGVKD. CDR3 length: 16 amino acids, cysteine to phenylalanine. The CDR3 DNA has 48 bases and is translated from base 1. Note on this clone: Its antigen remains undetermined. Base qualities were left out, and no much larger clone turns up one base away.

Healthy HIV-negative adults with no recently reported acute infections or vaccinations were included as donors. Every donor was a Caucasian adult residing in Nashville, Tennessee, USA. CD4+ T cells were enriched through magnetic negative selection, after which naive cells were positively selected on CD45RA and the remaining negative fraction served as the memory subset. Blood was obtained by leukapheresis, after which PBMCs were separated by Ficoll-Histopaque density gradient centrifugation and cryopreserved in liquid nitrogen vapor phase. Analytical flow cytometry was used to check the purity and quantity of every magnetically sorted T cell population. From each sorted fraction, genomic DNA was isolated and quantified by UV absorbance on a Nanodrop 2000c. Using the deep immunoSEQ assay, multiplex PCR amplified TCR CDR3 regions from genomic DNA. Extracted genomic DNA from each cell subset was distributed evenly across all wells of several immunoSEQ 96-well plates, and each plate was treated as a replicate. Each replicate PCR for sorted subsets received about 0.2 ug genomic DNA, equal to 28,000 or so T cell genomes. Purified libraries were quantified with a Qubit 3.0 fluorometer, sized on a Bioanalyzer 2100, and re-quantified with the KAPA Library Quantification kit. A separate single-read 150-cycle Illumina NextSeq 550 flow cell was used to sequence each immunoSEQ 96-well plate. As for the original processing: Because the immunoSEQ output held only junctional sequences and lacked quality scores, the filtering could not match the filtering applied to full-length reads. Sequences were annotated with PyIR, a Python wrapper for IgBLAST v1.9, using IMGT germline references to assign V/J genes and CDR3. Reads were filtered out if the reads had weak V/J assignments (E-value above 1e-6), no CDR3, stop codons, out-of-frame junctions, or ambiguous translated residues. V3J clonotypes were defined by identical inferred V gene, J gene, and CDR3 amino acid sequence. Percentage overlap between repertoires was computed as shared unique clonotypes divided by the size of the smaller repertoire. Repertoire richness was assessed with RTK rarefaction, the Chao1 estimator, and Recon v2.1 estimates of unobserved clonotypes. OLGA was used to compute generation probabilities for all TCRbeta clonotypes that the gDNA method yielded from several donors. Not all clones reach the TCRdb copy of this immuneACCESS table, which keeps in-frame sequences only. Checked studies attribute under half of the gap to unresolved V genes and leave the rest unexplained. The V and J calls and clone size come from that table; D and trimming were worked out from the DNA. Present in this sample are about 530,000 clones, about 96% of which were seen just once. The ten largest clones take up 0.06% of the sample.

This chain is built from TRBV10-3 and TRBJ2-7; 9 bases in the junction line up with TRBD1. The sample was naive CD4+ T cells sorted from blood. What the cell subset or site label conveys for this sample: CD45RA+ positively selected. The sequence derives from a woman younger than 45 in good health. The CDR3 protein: CAISESGTGSIHEQYF. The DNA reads TGTGCCATCAGTGAGTCGGGGACAGGGAGTATTCACGAGCAGTACTTC.